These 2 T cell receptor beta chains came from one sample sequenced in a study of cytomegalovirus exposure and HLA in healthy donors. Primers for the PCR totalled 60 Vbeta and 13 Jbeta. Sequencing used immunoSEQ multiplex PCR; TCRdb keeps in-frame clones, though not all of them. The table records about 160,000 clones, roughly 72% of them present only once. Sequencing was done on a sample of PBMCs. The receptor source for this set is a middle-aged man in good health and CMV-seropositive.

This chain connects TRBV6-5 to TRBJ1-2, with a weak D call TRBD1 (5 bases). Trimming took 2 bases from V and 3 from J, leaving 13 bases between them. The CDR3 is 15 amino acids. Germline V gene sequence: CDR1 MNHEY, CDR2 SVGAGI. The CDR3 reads CASSYEAGRHYGYTF. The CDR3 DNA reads TGTGCCAGCAGTTACGAGGCAGGGCGCCACTATGGCTACACCTTC.

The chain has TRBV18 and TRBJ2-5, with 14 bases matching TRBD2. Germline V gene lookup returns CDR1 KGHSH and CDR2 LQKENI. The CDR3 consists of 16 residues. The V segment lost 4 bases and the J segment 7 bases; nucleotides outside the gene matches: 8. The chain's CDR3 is CASSLRTSGGKGTQYF. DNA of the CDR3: TGTGCCAGCTCACTACGGACTAGCGGGGGGAAGGGGACCCAGTACTTC.